Below are 7 T cell receptor beta chains sequenced from a single sample in a study of beta chain features in type 1 diabetes. Study-wide results and limits: There was a moderate but significant shortening of TCRB CDR3s in all four CD4+ subsets of Type 1 diabetes patients.

These receptors have no identified antigens. Every isolated RNA sample was fully reverse transcribed, so sequencing captured expressed TCRB transcripts. Sequenced by immunoSEQ multiplex PCR; TCRdb stores in-frame clones only, minus some. Of over 150,000 clones in the sample, about a tenth are singletons; the top ten hold more than 0.4%. Material for sequencing was central memory CD4+ T cells from blood. These receptors all stem from a man aged 25-40 years with type 1 diabetes.

The table lists this clone with a few counts. V is TRBV4-3 and J is TRBJ1-2; D perhaps matches TRBD1 (6 bases). With 3 bases removed from V and 4 bases from J, the gap between germline ends came to 24 bases. The CDR3 contains 18 residues. Germline values: CDR1 LGHNA, CDR2 YSLEER. The CDR3 nucleotides read TGCGCCAGCAGCCAGGACGTCAGATACACAGGGTTTATCTATGGCTACACCTTC. Amino acids: CASSQDVRYTGFIYGYTF.

This clone was seen a few times. The gene calls are TRBV16 and TRBJ2-5; D is perhaps TRBD1 (5 bases). The V gene's germline CDR1 is KGHSY and CDR2 FQNENV. The CDR3 consists of 14 residues. Trimming removed 3 bases at V and 5 bases at J, with 13 bases between. CDR3: CASSHRQGKETQYF. CDR3 in DNA: TGTGCCAGCAGCCATCGGCAGGGCAAGGAGACCCAGTACTTC.

V gene TRBV5-6 combines with J gene TRBJ2-2; the match to TRBD2 covers 10 bases. V lost 6 bases and J lost 10; bases outside the gene matches: 9. CDR1 and CDR2 (germline): SGHDT, YYEEEE. CDR3 length equals 14 residues. The CDR3 here is CASTATSGNTELFF. CDR3 DNA sequence: TGTGCCAGCACCGCCACTAGCGGGAATACGGAGCTGTTTTTT.

This chain connects TRBV14 to TRBJ2-1; the match to TRBD2 covers 13 bases. CDR1 is SGHDN and CDR2 is FVKESK in the germline V gene. The trim removed 3 bases at V and 4 bases at J, leaving 0 bases unmatched. The CDR3 covers 15 residues. CDR3 sequence (DNA): TGTGCCAGCAGCCAGGGACTAGCGGGATACAATGAGCAGTTCTTC. Its protein is CASSQGLAGYNEQFF.

The rearrangement uses TRBV6-6 and TRBJ2-5; 9 nucleotides align to TRBD2. V was clipped by 7 bases and J by 9 bases; unmatched bases: 12. The CDR3 sequence is 14 residues long. Germline V gene sequence: CDR1 MNHNY, CDR2 SVGAGI (reference sequence). CDR3 region: CASNRRLADKSQYF. The CDR3 DNA is TGTGCCAGCAACCGTAGACTAGCGGATAAGTCCCAGTACTTC.

This clone was seen more than once but under ten times. The chain carries TRBV19 and TRBJ2-5; TRBD1 matches 9 bases. The CDR3 has 13 residues. CDR1 and CDR2 (germline): LNHDA, SQIVND (reference sequence). V gave up 4 bases and J gave up 6 bases; unmatched junction bases: 3. The CDR3 region has the DNA TGTGCCAGTAGTAGGGACAGGGAAAAGACCCAGTACTTC. Translated: CASSRDREKTQYF.

The CDR3 loop reads CASSFDRVNGELFF. The CDR3 region has the DNA TGTGCCAGCAGTTTCGACAGGGTGAACGGGGAGCTGTTTTTT. V is TRBV28 and J is TRBJ2-2, with 7 bases that match TRBD1. The length of the CDR3 is 14 residues. Trimming removed 3 bases from V and 7 bases from J; junction bases left unmatched: 5. Germline loops: CDR1 MDHEN, CDR2 SYDVKM.